This T cell receptor (beta chain) emerged from a study of blood T cell repertoires in COVID-19. Whole-study context: COVID-19 samples, acute and convalescent, were from the United States, Italy and Spain. The analysed material was cDNA or gDNA that came from T cells, B-cell-depleted T cells, or PBMCs.

In the source study's methods: From reference gene primer amplification, estimates of nucleated cell counts were derived. Method: immunoSEQ multiplex PCR; TCRdb's copy keeps in-frame clones and lacks some. V, J and clone size reflect that table, while D and trimming were determined from the DNA. There are 140,000 or so clones in the sample; over 80% occur only once, and 11% lies in the top ten. The CDR3 has 16 amino acids. V lost 5 bases to trimming and J lost 1 base, with 16 bases between them. Germline CDR1 is SGHAT and CDR2 is FQNNGV. The chain uses TRBV11-2 and TRBJ2-3; D possibly corresponds to TRBD2 (6 bases). The sample comprised peripheral blood. This clonotype was sampled from an elderly woman with acute or convalescent COVID-19. Written as DNA, the CDR3 is TGTGCCAGCAGCCGAGGAGGTCCTAGCGGCACAGATACGCAGTATTTT. This sequence encodes CASSRGGPSGTDTQYF.